The 27 T cell receptor beta chains presented below share a single source sample, sequenced in a study of T-cell memory formation after mild COVID-19. MiXCR, applied by TCRdb to the 5' RACE reads, yields one record per CDR3 protein. The sample includes 180,000 or so distinct CDR3 sequences, roughly 17% of them seen just once. Sequenced material: PBMCs or a T cell subset sorted from them (not recorded which). The receptors were sampled from an adult woman who had mild COVID-19 (a few samples of this study predate the infection). Cell type and time point are not known.

The V call is TRBV24-1, the J call TRBJ2-6; 10 positions match TRBD1. Trimming removed 3 bases from V and 0 bases from J; junction bases left unmatched: 7. The germline CDR1 and CDR2 sequences are KGHDR and SFDVKD. There are 19 residues in the CDR3. The CDR3 coding sequence is TGTGCCACCAGTGATGCGGGACAGGGGCCATCCTCTGGGGCCAACGTCCTGACTTTC. It yields the protein CATSDAGQGPSSGANVLTF.

J is TRBJ2-5 and V is TRBV6-5, with D uncertain. CDR3 length equals 12 residues. The germline gives CDR1 MNHEY, CDR2 SVGAGI. The V and J ends lost 7 bases and 4 bases respectively, with 10 bases between them. The CDR3 protein is CASMAPGETQYF. The DNA of the CDR3 is TGTGCCAGCATGGCTCCTGGAGAGACCCAGTACTTC.

The chain employs TRBV19 and TRBJ1-1; D perhaps matches TRBD1 (6 bases). CDR1 and CDR2 (germline): LNHDA, SQIVND (reference sequence). This CDR3 comprises 12 residues. Trimming cost V 4 bases and J 11 bases, with 14 bases left between them. CDR3 DNA sequence: TGTGCCAGTAGTAAAAGACAGGATCGGGCTTTCTTT. It codes for CASSKRQDRAFF. The whole variable domain, remainder taken from reference TRBV19 and TRBJ1-1, is DGGITQSPKYLFRKEGQNVTLSCEQNLNHDAMYWYRQDPGQGLRLIYYSQIVNDFQKGDIAEGYSVSREKKESFPLTVTSAQKNPTAFYLCASSKRQDRAFFGQGTRLTVV.

The rearrangement joins TRBV4-2 to TRBJ2-1; 11 nucleotides match TRBD2. Germline V gene lookup returns CDR1 LGHNA and CDR2 YNFKEQ. J gave up 9 bases and V 1 base, and 5 bases lay outside the gene matches. The CDR3 contains 15 residues. CDR3 protein: CASSQGLTSGIEQFF. CDR3 sequence (DNA): TGTGCCAGCAGCCAAGGGTTGACTAGCGGGATTGAGCAGTTCTTC.

The chain recombines TRBV7-2 with TRBJ2-5, with D perhaps TRBD1 or TRBD2 (5 bases each). The V gene lost 8 bases and the J gene lost 5 bases, with 18 bases spanning the gap. The length of the CDR3 is 14 residues. The V gene's germline CDR1 is SGHTA and CDR2 FQGNSA. The CDR3 here is CASGPGPAWETQYF. CDR3 bases: TGTGCCAGCGGGCCGGGACCGGCTTGGGAGACCCAGTACTTC.

The V call is TRBV20-1, the J call TRBJ1-6, with D perhaps matching TRBD1 (5 bases). The CDR3 runs to 13 residues. Germline V gives CDR1 DFQATT, CDR2 SNEGSKA (reference sequence). V was clipped by 2 bases and J by 9 bases, with 11 bases between them. The CDR3 is CSARWGEVSPLHF. For the CDR3, the DNA is TGCAGTGCTAGATGGGGGGAAGTTTCACCCCTCCACTTT.

This clonotype has more than one count but fewer than ten. The chain joins TRBV3-1 to TRBJ2-5; D uncertain. This CDR3 comprises 12 residues. Germline V gives CDR1 LGHDT, CDR2 YNNKEL (reference sequence). Trimming removed 4 bases at V and 7 bases at J, with 10 bases between. DNA for the CDR3: TGTGCCAGCAGCCGATCGAGTGGGACCCAGTACTTC. Protein: CASSRSSGTQYF.

The chain links TRBV24-1 to TRBJ2-5; 14 bases map to TRBD2. V trimming: 3 bases; J trimming: 4 bases; junction bases outside the gene matches: 3. This CDR3 has 16 amino acids. CDR1 is KGHDR, CDR2 SFDVKD, per germline. This CDR3 is CATSDPGLAGVETQYF. The CDR3 nucleotides are TGTGCCACCAGTGATCCGGGACTAGCGGGAGTAGAGACCCAGTACTTC.

The V call is TRBV7-2, the J call TRBJ2-2; D is unclear. Trimming removed 0 bases from V and 8 bases from J, with 10 bases in between. The germline V gene encodes CDR1 SGHTA and CDR2 FQGNSA. The CDR3 contains 14 residues. The DNA of the CDR3 is TGTGCCAGCAGCTTAGCGGCGAGTTGGGGGGAGCTGTTTTTT. Its protein product is CASSLAASWGELFF.

The chain employs TRBV3-1 and TRBJ1-1; D is undetermined. This CDR3 contains 13 residues. Germline CDR1 and CDR2: LGHDT and YNNKEL (reference sequence). V was cut by 0 bases and J by 5 bases, with 7 bases left in between. The CDR3 DNA reads TGTGCCAGCAGCCAAGATACGGGGACTGAAGCTTTCTTT. As protein: CASSQDTGTEAFF. Combining the CDR3 with reference TRBV3-1 and TRBJ1-1 gives the whole variable domain DTAVSQTPKYLVTQMGNDKSIKCEQNLGHDTMYWYKQDSKKFLKIMFSYNNKELIINETVPNRFSPKSPDKAHLNLHINSLELGDSAVYFCASSQDTGTEAFFGQGTRLTVV.

This chain joins TRBV7-2 and TRBJ2-5; D possibly corresponds to TRBD2 (6 bases). In germline, CDR1 is SGHTA, CDR2 FQGNSA. Trimming shortened V by 3 bases and J by 3 bases, and 14 bases separated the two germline ends. The CDR3 runs to 15 residues. The CDR3 coding sequence is TGTGCCAGCAGCTTGGCCAACGGGAGAAAAGAGACCCAGTACTTC. Amino acid sequence: CASSLANGRKETQYF.

The chain is built from TRBV4-2 and TRBJ1-2, with D tentatively TRBD1 (6 bases). Germline loops: CDR1 LGHNA, CDR2 YNFKEQ. CDR3 size: 16 residues. V shed 0 bases and J shed 7 bases, with 18 bases lying between them. The CDR3 reads CASSQDLSGGAVGYTF. The CDR3 DNA sequence: TGTGCCAGCAGCCAAGATTTATCTGGGGGCGCAGTTGGCTACACCTTC.

This chain uses TRBV7-8 with TRBJ2-3; no clear D. CDR3 length: 13 amino acids. V lost 5 bases to trimming and J lost 0 bases, with 6 bases between them. The germline V gene has CDR1 SGHVS and CDR2 FQNEAQ. The CDR3 region is CASSMGSTDTQYF. Here the CDR3 DNA reads TGTGCCAGCAGCATGGGTAGCACAGATACGCAGTATTTT.

This clonotype was picked up a small number of times. The genes are TRBV5-4 and TRBJ2-3, with no clear D. CDR1 and CDR2 from the germline V gene are SGHNT and YYREEE (reference sequence). Deletions cut 0 bases from V and 4 bases from J, with 9 bases between. This CDR3 has 14 residues. Written as DNA, the CDR3 is TGTGCCAGCAGCTTGGGCTCCCTCCCAGATACGCAGTATTTT. Its protein product is CASSLGSLPDTQYF. The full variable domain, completed using reference TRBV5-4 and TRBJ2-3, is ETGVTQSPTHLIKTRGQQVTLRCSSQSGHNTVSWYQQALGQGPQFIFQYYREEENGRGNFPPRFSGLQFPNYSSELNVNALELDDSALYLCASSLGSLPDTQYFGPGTRLTVL.

The chain couples TRBV3-1 to TRBJ1-1, with TRBD1 matching over 9 bases. Germline assignment: CDR1 LGHDT and CDR2 YNNKEL (reference sequence). The J segment lost 11 bases and the V segment lost 2 bases, leaving 6 bases of the junction unmatched. The CDR3 is 13 amino acids. The CDR3 sequence: CASSQSRDRAAFF. CDR3 nucleotide sequence: TGTGCCAGCAGCCAAAGTCGGGACAGGGCGGCTTTCTTT.

The chain is built from TRBV20-1 and TRBJ1-5; TRBD1 aligns across 10 bases. The CDR3 has 16 amino acids. Trimming removed 1 base from V and 3 bases from J; junction bases left unmatched: 6. Germline-derived CDR1 and CDR2 are DFQATT and SNEGSKA (reference sequence). The CDR3 nucleotides are TGCAGTGCTAGAGTAGGGGACAGGGGCTACAATCAGCCCCAGCATTTT. Translated, it gives CSARVGDRGYNQPQHF.

This clonotype was seen only a few times. V usage is TRBV6-4 and J usage is TRBJ2-1; 11 bases line up with TRBD2. The CDR3 has 15 amino acids. The germline V gene encodes CDR1 MRHNA and CDR2 SNTAGT. Germline trimming cut 3 bases from V and 8 bases from J; bases unmatched to any gene: 6. In DNA form, the CDR3 reads TGTGCCAGCAGTGAAACTAGCGGGAGAACGGATGAGCAGTTCTTC. It yields the protein CASSETSGRTDEQFF.

The chain combines TRBV12-3 or TRBV12-4 with TRBJ1-1; 9 positions agree with TRBD1. V lost 5 bases, J lost 1 base, and 2 bases stayed unmatched. The CDR3 length is 14 residues. The CDR3 spells CASSRQGGNTEAFF. Written as DNA, the CDR3 is TGTGCCAGCAGTCGACAGGGGGGGAACACTGAAGCTTTCTTT.

This clonotype was counted many times. The CDR3 sequence is CASSLGTSGGQETQYF. In nucleotides, the CDR3 is TGTGCCAGCAGCTTAGGGACTAGCGGGGGCCAAGAGACCCAGTACTTC. J is TRBJ2-5 and V is TRBV7-9; 13 positions agree with TRBD2. The CDR3 consists of 16 residues. The J segment lost 1 base and the V segment lost 1 base, leaving 0 bases of the junction unmatched. CDR1 and CDR2 from the germline V gene are SEHNR and FQNEAQ (reference sequence).

There are a few counts of this clonotype. This rearrangement joins TRBV29-1 to TRBJ2-7; 7 bases map to TRBD1. The CDR3 is 12 amino acids. With V trimmed by 7 bases and J by 2 bases, 5 bases remained unmatched. CDR1 is SQVTM and CDR2 is ANQGSEA in the germline V gene. CDR3 region: CSARDSAYEQYF. The CDR3 bases are TGCAGCGCAAGGGACAGTGCCTACGAGCAGTACTTC.

The CDR3 reads CASSEWIGTTRETQYF. In nucleotides, the CDR3 is TGTGCCAGCAGTGAATGGATAGGGACCACGCGAGAGACCCAGTACTTC. The chain couples TRBV2 to TRBJ2-5, with D tentatively TRBD1 or TRBD2 (5 bases each). V dropped 2 bases and J dropped 4 bases, with 17 bases sitting between them. Germline values: CDR1 SNHLY, CDR2 FYNNEI. The CDR3 extends over 16 amino acids. Full variable domain (rest looked up from reference TRBV2 and TRBJ2-5): EPEVTQTPSHQVTQMGQEVILRCVPISNHLYFYWYRQILGQKVEFLVSFYNNEISEKSEIFDDQFSVERPDGSNFTLKIRSTKLEDSAMYFCASSEWIGTTRETQYFGPGTRLLVL.

In this sample, this clonotype turned up once. This chain connects TRBV12-3 or TRBV12-4 to TRBJ1-3; possible D gene TRBD1, 5 bases. This CDR3 spans 14 amino acids. Between the trimmed V and J ends, which lost 3 bases and 1 base, there was a span of 7 bases. CDR3 sequence: CASSFDSSGNTIYF. The CDR3 DNA follows: TGTGCCAGCAGTTTCGACAGTTCTGGAAACACCATATATTTT.

The V call is TRBV5-1, the J call TRBJ2-4; 8 positions agree with TRBD1. CDR1 is SGHRS, CDR2 YFSETQ, per germline. Losses at the gene ends were 7 bases for V and 7 bases for J; bases not matched to a gene: 22. The length of the CDR3 is 18 residues. CDR3 bases: TGCGCCAGCGGGTTAACACCCTCAGACAGGGGAATGGAGAACATTCAGTACTTC. Its translation is CASGLTPSDRGMENIQYF.

In this sample, this clonotype turned up many times. The gene calls are TRBV29-1 and TRBJ1-1; D uncertain. The CDR3 runs to 14 residues. The V and J ends lost 0 bases and 1 base respectively, with 9 bases between them. Germline V gene lookup returns CDR1 SQVTM and CDR2 ANQGSEA. The CDR3, as DNA: TGCAGCGTTGAAGATCAGGCGTCGAACACTGAAGCTTTCTTT. This sequence encodes CSVEDQASNTEAFF.

J is TRBJ2-7 and V is TRBV9; no definite D call. Germline loops: CDR1 SGDLS, CDR2 YYNGEE. V was pared by 7 bases and J by 3 bases, with 2 bases between. This CDR3 is built from 9 residues. The CDR3 loop reads CASVYEQYF. In nucleotides, the CDR3 is TGTGCCAGCGTCTACGAGCAGTACTTC.

This clonotype occurred a few times. The chain is built from TRBV4-2 and TRBJ1-1; tentative D call: TRBD1 (6 bases). The V end was cut by 4 bases, the J end by 1 base, with 19 bases between. Per the germline V gene, CDR1 is LGHNA and CDR2 is YNFKEQ. This CDR3 has 17 amino acids. As DNA, the CDR3 is TGTGCCAGCAGCCCCGGTCGGCAGGGGTCTCGGAACACTGAAGCTTTCTTT. The encoded protein is CASSPGRQGSRNTEAFF.

This chain uses TRBV5-1 with TRBJ2-3, with D uncertain. Deletions cut 4 bases from V and 5 bases from J, with 8 bases between. The CDR3 spans 12 residues. From germline, CDR1 is SGHRS and CDR2 YFSETQ. CDR3 nucleotides: TGCGCCAGCAGCACAGTTGGAGATACGCAGTATTTT. This gives the protein CASSTVGDTQYF.